This is a list of T cell receptor beta chains from one sample in a study of blood T cell repertoires in COVID-19. TCRdb keeps only in-frame clones here, not all; method: immunoSEQ multiplex PCR. The repertoire holds roughly 170,000 clones, approximately 84% seen once, with roughly 7.1% in the top ten. Sequencing was performed on peripheral blood. All receptors derive from a human donor in a cohort sampled during active COVID-19. CDR3s include the opening cysteine and the closing phenylalanine or tryptophan. A D gene is named only where the DNA matches it firmly. Clone size is not always given. Where it is, it says once, few, many or a class for expanded clones.

CDR3 DNA | CDR3 protein | clone size | CDR3 length | D gene | J gene | V gene
TGTGCCAGCAGTGATCGACGTGGCGCCGGGGAGACCCAGTACTTC | CASSDRRGAGETQYF | - | 15 | - | TRBJ2-5 | TRBV2
TGTGCCAGCAGCTCCCGGGGCGGGGTGAACACTGAAGCTTTCTTT | CASSSRGGVNTEAFF | - | 15 | - | TRBJ1-1 | TRBV7-9
TGTGCCAGTAGTACTCGACAGTCAGCTAACTATGGCTACACCTTC | CASSTRQSANYGYTF | - | 15 | - | TRBJ1-2 | TRBV19
TGTGCCAGCAGCCGAGGGACAGCTGAAATGAACACTGAAGCTTTCTTT | CASSRGTAEMNTEAFF | - | 16 | TRBD1 | TRBJ1-1 | TRBV3-1/TRBV3-2
TGTGCCAGCAGCTTGGTGAGGGCTGCCAGGGGGCAGTTCTTC | CASSLVRAARGQFF | - | 14 | - | TRBJ2-1 | TRBV5-6
TGTGCTAGTGGTTTGGTTACTGGGAGGGGAGACAATGAGCAGTTCTTC | CASGLVTGRGDNEQFF | - | 16 | TRBD2 | TRBJ2-1 | TRBV12-5
TGTGCCAGCAGCTTAGCGCGCGGGACAGGGATCTCACGAGCTTTCTTT | CASSLARGTGISRAFF | - | 16 | TRBD1 | TRBJ1-1 | TRBV7-8
TGTGCCAGCAGCGTAGGAAGCGCCTCCTACGAGCAGTACTTC | CASSVGSASYEQYF | - | 14 | - | TRBJ2-7 | TRBV9
TGTGCCAGCAGTCCACCGGGATATTTCTCTGAAGCTTTCTTT | CASSPPGYFSEAFF | - | 14 | - | TRBJ1-1 | TRBV6-5
TGTGCCAGCAGGGAGAGCGGGGGGTTCGTCAATGAGCAGTTCTTC | CASRESGGFVNEQFF | - | 15 | TRBD2 | TRBJ2-1 | TRBV6-5
TGTGCCAGCAGCGTAGAAGACCTAGGCTCGGCCGGGGAGCTGTTTTTT | CASSVEDLGSAGELFF | once | 16 | - | TRBJ2-2 | TRBV9
TGCGCCAGCAGCTCCGGGACAGGAGGCTACGAGCAGTACTTC | CASSSGTGGYEQYF | - | 14 | TRBD1 | TRBJ2-7 | TRBV5-1
TGTGCCAGCAGCCCAGGGAGGACCGGGGAGCTGTTTTTT | CASSPGRTGELFF | - | 13 | - | TRBJ2-2 | TRBV13
TGCGCCAGCAGCCCAATGAAAACAGGGGGCCTAGCAACTAATGAAAAACTGTTTTTT | CASSPMKTGGLATNEKLFF | - | 19 | TRBD1 | TRBJ1-4 | TRBV4-1
TGTGCCAGCAGCTTGGTTCAGGGGCCCAATCCTAATTCACCCCTCCACTTT | CASSLVQGPNPNSPLHF | - | 17 | - | TRBJ1-6 | TRBV5-4
TGTGCCAGCAGCCCGGGTGCGGGACAGGGAACCTACGAGCAGTACTTC | CASSPGAGQGTYEQYF | - | 16 | TRBD1 | TRBJ2-7 | TRBV7-8
TGCGCCAGCAGCTTGGAACAGATACAAGAGACCCAGTACTTC | CASSLEQIQETQYF | few | 14 | - | TRBJ2-5 | TRBV5-1
TGCGCCAGCAGTGAGGTCAGGCAGCTTAACTATGGCTACACCTTC | CASSEVRQLNYGYTF | - | 15 | - | TRBJ1-2 | TRBV10-2
TGTGCCAGCAGCCAAGCCGGGACTATTTATATTCAGCCCCAGCATTTT | CASSQAGTIYIQPQHF | - | 16 | - | TRBJ1-5 | TRBV16
TGTGCCAGCAGCGCCGGAGCGGGGGAAAAACTGTTTTTT | CASSAGAGEKLFF | - | 13 | - | TRBJ1-4 | TRBV7-9
TGTGCCAGCAGCTTGCGGAGCGGGGGGGCATCAGATACGCAGTATTTT | CASSLRSGGASDTQYF | - | 16 | TRBD2 | TRBJ2-3 | TRBV7-9